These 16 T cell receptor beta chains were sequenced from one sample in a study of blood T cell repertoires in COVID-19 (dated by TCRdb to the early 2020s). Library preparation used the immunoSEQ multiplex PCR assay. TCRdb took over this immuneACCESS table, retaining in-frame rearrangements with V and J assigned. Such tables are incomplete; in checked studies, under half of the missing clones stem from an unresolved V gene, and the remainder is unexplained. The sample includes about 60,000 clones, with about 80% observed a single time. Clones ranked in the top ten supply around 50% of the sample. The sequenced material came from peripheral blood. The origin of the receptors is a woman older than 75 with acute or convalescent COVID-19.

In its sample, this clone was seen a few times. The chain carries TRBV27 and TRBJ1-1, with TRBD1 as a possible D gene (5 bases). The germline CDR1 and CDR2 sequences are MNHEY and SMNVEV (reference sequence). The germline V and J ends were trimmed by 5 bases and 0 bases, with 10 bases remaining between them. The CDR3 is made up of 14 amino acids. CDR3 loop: CASSRAGMNTEAFF. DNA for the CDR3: TGTGCCAGCAGTCGCGCAGGGATGAACACTGAAGCTTTCTTT.

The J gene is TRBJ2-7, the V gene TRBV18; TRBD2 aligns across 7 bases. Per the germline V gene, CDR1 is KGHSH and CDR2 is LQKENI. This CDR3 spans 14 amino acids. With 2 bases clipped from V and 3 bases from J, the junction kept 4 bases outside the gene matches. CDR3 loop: CASSPGLVNYEQYF. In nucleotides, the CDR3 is TGTGCCAGCTCACCAGGACTAGTTAACTACGAGCAGTACTTC. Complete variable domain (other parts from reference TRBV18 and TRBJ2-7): NAGVMQNPRHLVRRRGQEARLRCSPMKGHSHVYWYRQLPEEGLKFMVYLQKENIIDESGMPKERFSAEFPKEGPSILRIQQVVRGDSAAYFCASSPGLVNYEQYFGPGTRLTVT.

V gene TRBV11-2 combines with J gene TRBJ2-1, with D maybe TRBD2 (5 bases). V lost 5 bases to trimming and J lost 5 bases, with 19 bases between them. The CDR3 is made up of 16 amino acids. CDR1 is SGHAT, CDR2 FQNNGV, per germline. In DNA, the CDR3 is TGTGCCAGCAGCCCGCGGACCCAACGGAGGAACAATGAGCAGTTCTTC. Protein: CASSPRTQRRNNEQFF.

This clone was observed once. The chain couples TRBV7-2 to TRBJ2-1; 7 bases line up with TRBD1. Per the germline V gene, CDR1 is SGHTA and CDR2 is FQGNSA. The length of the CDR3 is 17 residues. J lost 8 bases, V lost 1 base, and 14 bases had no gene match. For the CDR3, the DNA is TGTGCCAGCAGCTTAGAGACCCGGGTTAGGGGGCTTGATGAGCAGTTCTTC. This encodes CASSLETRVRGLDEQFF. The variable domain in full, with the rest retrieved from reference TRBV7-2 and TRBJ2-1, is GAGVSQSPSNKVTEKGKDVELRCDPISGHTALYWYRQSLGQGLEFLIYFQGNSAPDKSGLPSDRFSAERTGGSVSTLTIQRTQQEDSAVYLCASSLETRVRGLDEQFFGPGTRLTVL.

CDR3 region: CASGLSGGADTQYF. The CDR3 DNA reads as TGTGCTAGTGGTTTAAGTGGCGGGGCAGATACGCAGTATTTT. The chain links TRBV12-5 to TRBJ2-3, with D possibly matching TRBD2 (6 bases). Looked up from germline, CDR1 is LGHNT and CDR2 is FRNRAP. Trimming pared 3 bases from V and 4 bases from J, leaving 11 bases between. CDR3 length: 14 residues.

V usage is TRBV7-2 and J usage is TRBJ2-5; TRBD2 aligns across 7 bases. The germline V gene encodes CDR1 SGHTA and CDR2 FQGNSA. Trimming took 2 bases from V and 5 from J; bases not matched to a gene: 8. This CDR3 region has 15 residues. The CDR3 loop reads CASSLLGREYETQYF. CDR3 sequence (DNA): TGTGCCAGCAGCTTATTGGGGAGGGAATACGAGACCCAGTACTTC.

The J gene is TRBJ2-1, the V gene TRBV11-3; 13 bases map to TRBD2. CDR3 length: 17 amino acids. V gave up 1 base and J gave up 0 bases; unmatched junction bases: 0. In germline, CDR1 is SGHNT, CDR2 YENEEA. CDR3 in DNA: TGTGCCAGCAGCTTAGGGACTAGCGGGAGCTCCTACAATGAGCAGTTCTTC. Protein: CASSLGTSGSSYNEQFF.

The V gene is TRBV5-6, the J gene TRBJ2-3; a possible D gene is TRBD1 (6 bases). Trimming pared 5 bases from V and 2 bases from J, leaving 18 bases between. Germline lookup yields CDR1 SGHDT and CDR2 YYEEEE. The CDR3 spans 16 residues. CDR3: CASSQFMQGLTDTQYF. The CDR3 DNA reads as TGTGCCAGCAGTCAATTCATGCAGGGGCTCACAGATACGCAGTATTTT.

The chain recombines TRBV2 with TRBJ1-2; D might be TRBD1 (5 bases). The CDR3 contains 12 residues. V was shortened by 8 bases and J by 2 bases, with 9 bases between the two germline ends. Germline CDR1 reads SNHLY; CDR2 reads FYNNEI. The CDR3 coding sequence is TGTGCCAGCGACAGCGAAAACTATGGCTACACCTTC. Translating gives CASDSENYGYTF. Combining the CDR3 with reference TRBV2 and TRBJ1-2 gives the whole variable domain EPEVTQTPSHQVTQMGQEVILRCVPISNHLYFYWYRQILGQKVEFLVSFYNNEISEKSEIFDDQFSVERPDGSNFTLKIRSTKLEDSAMYFCASDSENYGYTFGSGTRLTVV.

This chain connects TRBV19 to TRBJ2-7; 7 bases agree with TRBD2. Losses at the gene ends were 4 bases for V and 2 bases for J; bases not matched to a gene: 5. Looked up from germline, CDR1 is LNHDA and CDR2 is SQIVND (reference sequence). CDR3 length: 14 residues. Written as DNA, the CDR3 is TGTGCCAGTAGTACCCTAGCGGAGACCTACGAGCAGTACTTC. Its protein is CASSTLAETYEQYF. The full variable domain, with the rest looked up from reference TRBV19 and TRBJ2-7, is DGGITQSPKYLFRKEGQNVTLSCEQNLNHDAMYWYRQDPGQGLRLIYYSQIVNDFQKGDIAEGYSVSREKKESFPLTVTSAQKNPTAFYLCASSTLAETYEQYFGPGTRLTVT.

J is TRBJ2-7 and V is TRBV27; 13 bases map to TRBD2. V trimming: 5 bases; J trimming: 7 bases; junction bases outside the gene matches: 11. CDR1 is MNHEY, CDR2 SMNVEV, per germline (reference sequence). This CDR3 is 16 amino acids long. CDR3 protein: CASSTGLAGVPAEQYF. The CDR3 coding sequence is TGTGCCAGCAGTACCGGACTAGCGGGAGTACCCGCTGAGCAGTACTTC.

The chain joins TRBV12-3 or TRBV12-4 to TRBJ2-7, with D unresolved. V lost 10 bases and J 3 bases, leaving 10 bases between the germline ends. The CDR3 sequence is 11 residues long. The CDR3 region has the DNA TGTGCCACCCCTGTCGTCTACGAGCAGTACTTC. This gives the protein CATPVVYEQYF.

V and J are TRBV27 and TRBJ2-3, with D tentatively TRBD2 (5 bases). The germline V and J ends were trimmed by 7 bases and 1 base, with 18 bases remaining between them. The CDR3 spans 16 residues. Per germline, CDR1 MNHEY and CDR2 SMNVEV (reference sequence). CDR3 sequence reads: CASTPGGGVGTDTQYF. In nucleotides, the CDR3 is TGTGCCAGCACCCCCGGAGGCGGAGTCGGCACAGATACGCAGTATTTT.

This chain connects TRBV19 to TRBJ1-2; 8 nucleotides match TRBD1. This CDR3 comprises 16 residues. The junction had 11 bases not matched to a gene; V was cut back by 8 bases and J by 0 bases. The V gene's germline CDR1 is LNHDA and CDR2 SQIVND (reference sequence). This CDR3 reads CASSTGEASTNYGYTF. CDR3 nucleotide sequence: TGTGCCAGTTCGACAGGGGAAGCATCGACTAACTATGGCTACACCTTC.

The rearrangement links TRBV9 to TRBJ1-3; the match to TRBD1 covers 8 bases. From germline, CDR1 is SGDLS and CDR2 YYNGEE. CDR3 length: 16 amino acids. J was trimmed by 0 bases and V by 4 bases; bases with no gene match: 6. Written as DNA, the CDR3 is TGTGCCAGCAGCACAGCCGGGACAGGCTCTGGAAACACCATATATTTT. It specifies CASSTAGTGSGNTIYF. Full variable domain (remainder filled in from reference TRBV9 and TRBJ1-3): DSGVTQTPKHLITATGQRVTLRCSPRSGDLSVYWYQQSLDQGLQFLIQYYNGEERAKGNILERFSAQQFPDLHSELNLSSLELGDSALYFCASSTAGTGSGNTIYFGEGSWLTVV.

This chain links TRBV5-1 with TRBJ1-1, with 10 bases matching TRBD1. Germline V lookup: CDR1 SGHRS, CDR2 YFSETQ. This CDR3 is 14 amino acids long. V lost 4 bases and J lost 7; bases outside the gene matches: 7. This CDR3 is CASSGETGGVEAFF. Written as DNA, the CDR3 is TGCGCCAGCAGCGGAGAGACAGGGGGCGTTGAAGCTTTCTTT.